This T cell receptor (beta chain) was obtained from a study of cytomegalovirus exposure and HLA in healthy donors. The PCR contained 60 Vbeta and 13 Jbeta primers. This table comes from immunoSEQ multiplex PCR, and its TCRdb copy is limited to in-frame clones, with some not included. Altogether roughly 130,000 clones are present, about 86% being singletons, with the ten largest covering about 0.76%. V was pared by 0 bases and J by 3 bases, with 14 bases between. Germline V gene lookup returns CDR1 GTSNPN and CDR2 SVGIG (reference sequence). The CDR3 spans 15 residues. Sequencing was performed on PBMCs. This sequence joins TRBV30 and TRBJ2-5, with D uncertain. This receptor was taken from a man between 18 and 35 years old in good health and CMV-seronegative. In DNA form, the CDR3 reads TGTGCCTGGAGTGTACTACTCAACCTCAAAGAGACCCAGTACTTC. It encodes CAWSVLLNLKETQYF.